One and the same sample provided the 2 T cell receptor beta chains below, sequenced in a study of T cell repertoires in cytomegalovirus infection. No cognate antigen is known for these TCRs. One entry per CDR3 protein, called by TCRdb with MiXCR from the reads. The sample has 110,000 to 150,000 distinct CDR3 sequences; 32% are singletons. The sample was CD8+ T cells from cultured PBMCs, taken from culture after CMV antigen stimulation. These receptors originate from a human donor in good health (CMV status not recorded). Some clones in this sample may be carry-over from other donors' samples.

J is TRBJ2-1 and V is TRBV19; D is uncertain. Trimming removed 1 base at V and 0 bases at J, with 1 base between. The length of the CDR3 is 13 residues. Germline values: CDR1 LNHDA, CDR2 SQIVND (reference sequence). CDR3 bases: TGTGCCAGTAGTATAGCCTCCTACAATGAGCAGTTCTTC. This gives the protein CASSIASYNEQFF. Drawing the rest from reference TRBV19 and TRBJ2-1, the complete variable domain is DGGITQSPKYLFRKEGQNVTLSCEQNLNHDAMYWYRQDPGQGLRLIYYSQIVNDFQKGDIAEGYSVSREKKESFPLTVTSAQKNPTAFYLCASSIASYNEQFFGPGTRLTVL.

Worth noting for this clonotype: Being one base from a much bigger clone, this may be a read error. V and J are TRBV6-5 and TRBJ2-3; D possibly matches TRBD1 or TRBD2 (5 bases each). CDR1 MNHEY and CDR2 SVGAGI come from the germline V gene. The CDR3 has 15 amino acids. CDR3 DNA: TGTGCCAACAGTTACGGGGCCTCGTGGGCAGATACGCAGTATTTT. Translation: CANSYGASWADTQYF.